This entry concerns a single TCR beta chain. This clonotype was observed a few times. Its cognate antigen has yet to be identified. No much larger clonotype is one base removed from it; base qualities were not supplied. The germline V gene gives CDR1 as ENHRY and CDR2 as SYGVKD. The junction shows trimming of 10 bases on V and 3 bases on J, plus 22 bases between the germline ends. CDR3 length: 15 amino acids, cysteine to phenylalanine. Of all the DNA, just the CDR3 is kept, 45 bases in frame from base 1. PBMCs were isolated by Ficoll-Paque density gradient centrifugation. The sample comes from a study of T-cell memory formation after mild COVID-19 (dated by TCRdb to about 2021). For context, the study as a whole: TCR sequence clusters from the two donors were found to be largely donor specific. In a couple of donors, T-cell clones that expanded and contracted after mild COVID-19 were tracked by sequencing TCRalpha and TCRbeta repertoires over time. Two young, previously healthy adult volunteers, one female and one male, were included in the cohort. Findings and caveats that apply to the study as a whole: Whether the second-wave clones peaking on day 37 were SARS-CoV-2 specific was not confirmed. Only two mild cases were covered in the study, and larger cohorts including severe cases with pre-infection samples were considered necessary. The detection of some responding clones in pre-infection memory suggests that pre-existing cross-reactive memory T cells joined the SARS-CoV-2 response. Contracting CD4+ clones turned up mainly in the CM and EM memory subsets, whereas EMRA was where CD8+ clones were enriched. Clones that contracted from day 15 to 85 showed balanced CD4/CD8 phenotypes, whereas a second wave of clones that expanded from day 15 to 37 leaned towards CD4+.

TCRdb names Illumina NovaSeq 6000 as the instrument used. TCRalpha and TCRbeta cDNA libraries were built by 5'RACE with constant-segment primers, adding sample barcodes and unique molecular identifiers. RNA was extracted from every sample with Trizol reagent. Library amplification was performed in two PCR steps, and a second sample barcode and Illumina TruSeq adapters were introduced in the second step. Sequencing of libraries was performed on an Illumina NovaSeq with 2 x 150 bp paired-end reads. For the original study's pipeline: With migec v1.2.7, reads were demultiplexed and then collapsed into UMI-guided consensus sequences. Using mixcr v2.1.11, UMI consensuses were aligned to TRA and TRB V and J templates and then assembled into clonotypes. A clonotype was counted as expanded or contracted only if both edgeR and NoisET called the change significant, with noise models trained on biological replicates. For edgeR calls, the thresholds were a false discovery rate-adjusted p below 0.01 and a log2 fold-change of 1. As an exploratory analysis of dynamics, max-normalized trajectories of the 1000 most abundant clonotypes were examined by PCA with hierarchical clustering. The CD4 or CD8 phenotype of responding clones was assigned using the separately sequenced CD4+ and CD8+ repertoires. TCRdb reworked the public reads: Q25 trimming with fastp, MiXCR clone assembly, productive beta chains retained. Each entry merges the rows of one CDR3 protein and shows their most common DNA and genes. The V and J calls here are based on TCRdb, not the publication. This sample lists roughly 310,000 distinct CDR3 sequences; more than 15% were detected once. The leading ten clones occupy about a fifth of the sample.

The TCR was taken from a young man who had mild COVID-19 (a few samples of this study predate the infection). The sample titles of this study are shuffled in the database, so cell type and time point are left out; the donor was told from shared clones. The material sequenced was PBMCs or a T cell subset sorted from them (not recorded which). Recombination joined TRBV10-3 with TRBJ2-7; the D gene may be TRBD1 or TRBD2, since each aligns over 8 bases. The CDR3 region has the sequence CATQGGSGGNYEQYF. The bases are TGTGCCACACAGGGGGGGAGCGGGGGAAACTACGAGCAGTACTTC.